Listed here are 17 T cell receptor beta chains from one sample, sequenced in a study of blood T cell repertoires in COVID-19. Sequenced by immunoSEQ multiplex PCR; TCRdb stores in-frame clones only, minus some. The sample carries 190,000 or so clones, roughly four fifths recorded once. Sample: PBMCs or T cells enriched from blood (not recorded which). The receptor source for this set is a man in his forties or fifties who had recovered from COVID-19.

The chain joins TRBV4-2 to TRBJ2-5, with 12 nucleotides matching TRBD2. V lost 0 bases, J lost 5 bases, and 7 bases stayed unmatched. Germline CDR1 reads LGHNA; CDR2 reads YNFKEQ. The CDR3 is 17 residues long. The CDR3 is CASSQDQGTSGRETQYF. CDR3 nucleotides: TGTGCCAGCAGCCAAGATCAGGGGACTAGCGGGCGGGAGACCCAGTACTTC.

The V gene is TRBV28, the J gene TRBJ2-3; 8 bases match TRBD1. The CDR3 has 15 residues. Germline trimming cut 6 bases from V and 3 bases from J; bases unmatched to any gene: 8. Germline CDR1 and CDR2: MDHEN and SYDVKM. The CDR3 DNA follows: TGTGCCAGCAGACCATTCGGACAGGGTACAGATACGCAGTATTTT. Its protein is CASRPFGQGTDTQYF.

V and J are TRBV5-6 and TRBJ2-7, with D tentatively TRBD1 (5 bases). CDR3 length: 13 residues. The V and J ends lost 0 bases and 4 bases respectively, with 8 bases between them. Germline CDR1 reads SGHDT; CDR2 reads YYEEEE. CDR3 sequence: CASSLGQLYEQYF. CDR3 in DNA: TGTGCCAGCAGCTTGGGACAGCTTTACGAGCAGTACTTC.

The V gene is TRBV4-1, the J gene TRBJ1-2; D unclear. The ends were cut back, 1 base at V and 3 bases at J, with 12 bases in the middle. The CDR3 runs to 15 residues. Germline CDR1 reads MGHRA; CDR2 reads YSYEKL. In nucleotides, the CDR3 is TGCGCCAGCAGCCAAGGGACTCTGGAGGACTATGGCTACACCTTC. This encodes CASSQGTLEDYGYTF.

The V and J genes are TRBV28 and TRBJ2-1, with TRBD1 matching 9 bases. With 5 bases clipped from V and 6 bases from J, the junction kept 5 bases outside the gene matches. The CDR3 has 14 residues. The germline CDR1 and CDR2 sequences are MDHEN and SYDVKM. The CDR3 sequence is CASSQIQGANEQFF. In nucleotides, the CDR3 is TGTGCCAGCAGTCAAATACAGGGGGCCAATGAGCAGTTCTTC.

The chain couples TRBV4-1 to TRBJ1-2, with D maybe TRBD1 (5 bases). The ends were cut back, 1 base at V and 4 bases at J, with 13 bases in the middle. The V gene's germline CDR1 is MGHRA and CDR2 YSYEKL. The CDR3 consists of 15 residues. The CDR3 spells CASSQGYAGRYGYTF. The CDR3 coding sequence is TGCGCCAGCAGCCAAGGGTACGCGGGACGCTATGGCTACACCTTC.

The rearrangement links TRBV9 to TRBJ1-2, with D possibly matching TRBD1 (5 bases). Germline V gene sequence: CDR1 SGDLS, CDR2 YYNGEE. Trimming pared 4 bases from V and 0 bases from J, leaving 16 bases between. The CDR3 is 16 amino acids. CDR3 coding DNA: TGTGCCAGCAGCCTTCCGAAAAACAGGCCTAACTATGGCTACACCTTC. This sequence encodes CASSLPKNRPNYGYTF.

The chain couples TRBV6-5 to TRBJ2-3, with 10 bases matching TRBD2. The J segment lost 5 bases and the V segment lost 2 bases, leaving 4 bases of the junction unmatched. The CDR3 extends over 15 amino acids. CDR1 and CDR2 (germline): MNHEY, SVGAGI. The CDR3 DNA sequence: TGTGCCAGCAGTTACGAGCGGGGGGGGCGAGATACGCAGTATTTT. Its translation is CASSYERGGRDTQYF.

The chain is built from TRBV5-1 and TRBJ1-5; D remains unclear. V was trimmed by 1 base and J by 1 base, leaving 6 bases between them. The V gene's germline CDR1 is SGHRS and CDR2 YFSETQ. The CDR3 sequence is 14 residues long. DNA of the CDR3: TGCGCCAGCAGCTTGACACCCAGCAATCAGCCCCAGCATTTT. Translating gives CASSLTPSNQPQHF. Together with reference TRBV5-1 and TRBJ1-5, the CDR3 gives the full variable domain: KAGVTQTPRYLIKTRGQQVTLSCSPISGHRSVSWYQQTPGQGLQFLFEYFSETQRNKGNFPGRFSGRQFSNSRSEMNVSTLELGDSALYLCASSLTPSNQPQHFGDGTRLSIL.

The chain is built from TRBV30 and TRBJ1-2; D ambiguous. The V end was cut by 7 bases, the J end by 7 bases, with 16 bases between. The germline gives CDR1 GTSNPN, CDR2 SVGIG (reference sequence). This CDR3 comprises 12 residues. This CDR3 is CALEGGSLGYTF. In DNA, the CDR3 is TGTGCCTTAGAGGGAGGGTCCCTTGGCTACACCTTC.

V gene TRBV24-1 combines with J gene TRBJ2-1; 9 bases match TRBD1. The V gene end was trimmed by 1 base and the J gene end by 8 bases; junction bases not matched to a gene: 8. The CDR3 spans 16 residues. CDR1 is KGHDR and CDR2 is SFDVKD in the germline V gene. CDR3 in amino acids: CATSDFGTGSEDEQFF. CDR3 in DNA: TGTGCCACCAGTGATTTTGGGACAGGGAGTGAGGATGAGCAGTTCTTC.

This rearrangement joins TRBV10-2 to TRBJ2-7; D is possibly TRBD2 (5 bases). Germline CDR1 reads WSHSY; CDR2 reads SAAADI. V lost 2 bases and J lost 3, with 20 bases in between. The CDR3 totals 17 residues. CDR3 coding DNA: TGCGCCAGCAGTGAGGAGGGAGCGATTTTACGTCTCTACGAGCAGTACTTC. Amino acids: CASSEEGAILRLYEQYF.

The chain carries TRBV27 and TRBJ1-6; 9 positions agree with TRBD1. This CDR3 region has 19 residues. Germline V gene sequence: CDR1 MNHEY, CDR2 SMNVEV (reference sequence). After removal of 0 bases from V and 6 bases from J, the junction contained 12 bases not matched to a gene. The CDR3 region is CASSLSPPDRGRSNSPLHF. DNA of the CDR3: TGTGCCAGCAGTTTATCGCCCCCGGACAGGGGCCGTAGTAATTCACCCCTCCACTTT.

The chain carries TRBV5-1 and TRBJ1-1; D not resolved. Germline V gives CDR1 SGHRS, CDR2 YFSETQ. This CDR3 is built from 12 residues. Trimming pared 0 bases from V and 6 bases from J, leaving 6 bases between. The CDR3 region is CASSLGRAEAFF. CDR3 nucleotides: TGCGCCAGCAGCTTGGGCCGGGCTGAAGCTTTCTTT. Full variable domain (outside the CDR3, taken from reference TRBV5-1 and TRBJ1-1): KAGVTQTPRYLIKTRGQQVTLSCSPISGHRSVSWYQQTPGQGLQFLFEYFSETQRNKGNFPGRFSGRQFSNSRSEMNVSTLELGDSALYLCASSLGRAEAFFGQGTRLTVV.

This clone was recorded a few times. The chain recombines TRBV19 with TRBJ1-2; 7 nucleotides agree with TRBD1. CDR3 length equals 15 residues. J was trimmed by 4 bases and V by 5 bases; bases with no gene match: 10. The V gene's germline CDR1 is LNHDA and CDR2 SQIVND (reference sequence). CDR3 sequence: CASSLPRQGGYGYTF. Written as DNA, the CDR3 is TGTGCCAGTAGTCTTCCCCGACAGGGAGGCTATGGCTACACCTTC.

This rearrangement joins TRBV1 to TRBJ2-5; TRBD2, the D gene given by the table, was not confirmed from the DNA. TRBV1 is an annotated pseudogene. CDR3 length: 18 amino acids. This chain's CDR3 is CTSSQGEATSGDQETQYF. The CDR3 DNA follows: TGCACCAGCAGCCAGGGGGAAGCGACTAGCGGGGACCAAGAGACCCAGTACTTC.

The table lists this clone with a count of one. The V call is TRBV7-8, the J call TRBJ2-1; TRBD1 matches at 9 bases. The length of the CDR3 is 16 residues. The germline gives CDR1 SGHVS, CDR2 FQNEAQ. The ends lost 3 bases at V and 3 bases at J; junction bases unmatched: 6. CDR3 region: CASSFHRGLIYNEQFF. Written as DNA, the CDR3 is TGTGCCAGCAGCTTCCACAGGGGGCTTATCTACAATGAGCAGTTCTTC.